This TCR beta chain was documented in a study of blood T cell repertoires in COVID-19. About the study: COVID-19 samples from acute and convalescent phases originated in the United States, Italy and Spain. T cells, B-cell-depleted T cells, or PBMCs provided the cDNA or gDNA that served as material.

The authors' processing: Reference gene primer amplification in the assay estimated nucleated cell counts. Clones were sequenced by immunoSEQ multiplex PCR, and TCRdb holds only the in-frame ones, with some missing. The V and J calls and clone size were taken over from that table, and D and trimming were inferred from the DNA. The sample carries about 400,000 clones, 89% recorded once. Germline CDR1 and CDR2: LNHDA and SQIVND (reference sequence). V lost 5 bases to trimming and J lost 5 bases; unmatched junction nucleotides: 6. The CDR3 is 14 amino acids. The sequenced sample consisted of peripheral blood. The sequence was collected from a man aged 35-49 years with acute or convalescent COVID-19. The chain links TRBV19 to TRBJ2-3; 8 bases line up with TRBD1. CDR3 protein: CASSLGTGGDTQYF. CDR3 nucleotides: TGTGCCAGTAGTCTTGGGACAGGAGGAGATACGCAGTATTTT.